These 28 T cell receptor beta chains originate from one sample sequenced in a study of blood T cells in healthy people across ages. With a J-beta primer mix and a sample-barcoded 5' primer, a second PCR ran about 7 to 12 cycles. TCRdb reprocessed the 5' RACE reads with MiXCR, giving one entry per CDR3 protein. Of 980,000 or so distinct CDR3 sequences in the sample, around 49% were seen once. Sequencing input: blood. The receptors stem from a man younger than 40 in good health.

This clonotype was seen a handful of times. The chain joins TRBV12-3 or TRBV12-4 to TRBJ2-3, with 9 bases aligning to TRBD2. V trimming: 6 bases; J trimming: 12 bases; junction bases outside the gene matches: 10. The CDR3 is made up of 13 amino acids. DNA for the CDR3: TGTGCCAGCAGCTCCAATAGCGGGGGCGCCCAGTATTTT. Translated, it gives CASSSNSGGAQYF.

The chain recombines TRBV20-1 with TRBJ2-7; TRBD1 aligns across 7 bases. V shed 3 bases and J 5 bases; nucleotides not matched to a gene: 1. The CDR3 loop spans 11 amino acids. Germline lookup yields CDR1 DFQATT and CDR2 SNEGSKA (reference sequence). The CDR3 DNA reads as TGCAGTGCTAGTCAGGGGGACGAGCAGTACTTC. As protein: CSASQGDEQYF.

The chain combines TRBV27 with TRBJ1-1; D gene unclear. The V gene lost 3 bases and the J gene lost 1 base, with 12 bases spanning the gap. CDR3 length equals 15 residues. The germline V gene has CDR1 MNHEY and CDR2 SMNVEV (reference sequence). The CDR3 DNA is TGTGCCAGCAGTTTCCCCAGTCCACAGAACACTGAAGCTTTCTTT. Amino acids: CASSFPSPQNTEAFF.

This clonotype was seen once. V is TRBV30 and J is TRBJ2-5; D remains unclear. Germline V gene lookup returns CDR1 GTSNPN and CDR2 SVGIG (reference sequence). Deletions cut 2 bases from V and 11 bases from J, with 18 bases between. The CDR3 length is 13 residues. CDR3 region: CAWSPRMYNEQYF. The CDR3 DNA reads as TGTGCCTGGAGTCCCCGAATGTACAATGAGCAGTACTTC.

This clonotype was detected a few times. The gene calls are TRBV3-1 and TRBJ2-7, with D possibly matching TRBD2 (7 bases). Germline V CDR1 and CDR2: LGHDT, YNNKEL (reference sequence). The CDR3 covers 15 residues. Trimming took 0 bases from V and 4 from J, leaving 13 bases between them. The chain's CDR3 is CASSQEWRGPYEQYF. The CDR3 DNA reads as TGTGCCAGCAGCCAAGAGTGGCGGGGGCCATACGAGCAGTACTTC.

This rearrangement joins TRBV12-3 or TRBV12-4 to TRBJ1-5, with 7 positions matching TRBD1. The CDR3 spans 13 residues. V was clipped by 5 bases and J by 6 bases; unmatched bases: 4. CDR3 loop: CASSMTGSQPQHF. The CDR3, as DNA: TGTGCCAGCAGTATGACAGGGAGTCAGCCCCAGCATTTT.

On this clonotype itself: At one of its ends the junction is not consistent with the germline gene, which may arise from a read error. CDR3 nucleotide sequence: TGTGCCACCCAACTTCCAACTAGTGAAAAACTGTTTTTT. This sequence encodes CATQLPTSEKLFF. The rearrangement links TRBV6-6 to TRBJ1-4; D not certain. The CDR3 extends over 13 amino acids. Germline V gene data show CDR1 as MNHNY and CDR2 as SVGAGI (reference sequence).

This chain connects TRBV6-1 to TRBJ1-1; the D gene is possibly TRBD1 (5 bases). CDR3 length: 12 amino acids. The V end was cut by 8 bases, the J end by 11 bases, with 18 bases between. Looked up from germline, CDR1 is MNHNS and CDR2 is SASEGT. CDR3 in DNA: TGTGCCAGCCAAAAAATCCGGGACGAGGCTTTCTTT. This gives the protein CASQKIRDEAFF.

The chain carries TRBV5-1 and TRBJ2-1; D is ambiguous. The CDR3 runs 13 residues. V gave up 4 bases and J gave up 12 bases, with 17 bases separating them. Germline V gene data show CDR1 as SGHRS and CDR2 as YFSETQ. The CDR3 sequence: CASSPNREAGQFF. CDR3 DNA: TGCGCCAGCAGCCCCAACCGAGAGGCTGGGCAGTTCTTC.

This clonotype was seen many times. J is TRBJ2-1 and V is TRBV12-3 or TRBV12-4; TRBD2 matches at 10 bases. The CDR3 covers 15 residues. With 5 bases clipped from V and 1 base from J, the junction kept 2 bases outside the gene matches. The CDR3 bases are TGTGCCAGCAGTGCACTAGCGGGGTCCTACAATGAGCAGTTCTTC. Translation: CASSALAGSYNEQFF.

V and J are TRBV27 and TRBJ1-1; D not resolved. Deletions cut 8 bases from V and 12 bases from J, with 22 bases between. The CDR3 length is 13 residues. From germline, CDR1 is MNHEY and CDR2 SMNVEV (reference sequence). The CDR3 loop reads CASAPQSAQRTFF. Here the CDR3 DNA reads TGTGCCAGCGCACCCCAATCAGCCCAACGGACTTTCTTT.

This clonotype showed up just a few times. The CDR3 DNA follows: TGTGCCAGCGCGAAGGCTAACATTAGCGGGCGGGGGAGAGATACGCAGTATTTT. Its protein product is CASAKANISGRGRDTQYF. The chain recombines TRBV21-1 with TRBJ2-3; the table's D call of TRBD2 was not tested on the DNA. TRBV21-1 is classified as a pseudogene. The CDR3 runs 18 residues.

The chain couples TRBV6-6 to TRBJ2-3, with D perhaps TRBD1 (6 bases). The CDR3 is 15 amino acids. V was shortened by 5 bases and J by 1 base, with 13 bases between the two germline ends. Germline values: CDR1 MNHNY, CDR2 SVGAGI (reference sequence). CDR3 sequence reads: CASSHNRVGTDTQYF. CDR3 DNA: TGTGCCAGCAGTCATAACAGGGTTGGCACAGATACGCAGTATTTT.

This clonotype has only a few counts. The chain employs TRBV3-1 and TRBJ2-7; D might be TRBD2 (5 bases). The CDR3 has 17 amino acids. Germline assignment: CDR1 LGHDT and CDR2 YNNKEL (reference sequence). The V end was cut by 3 bases, the J end by 7 bases, with 25 bases between. The CDR3 reads CASSQYTPGTNRWEQYF. The CDR3 DNA is TGTGCCAGCAGCCAGTACACCCCGGGAACTAATAGGTGGGAGCAGTACTTC.

V and J are TRBV3-1 and TRBJ1-6; 11 nucleotides align to TRBD1. The CDR3 spans 17 residues. Germline CDR1 is LGHDT and CDR2 is YNNKEL (reference sequence). The ends lost 4 bases at V and 4 bases at J; junction bases unmatched: 6. The CDR3 nucleotides read TGTGCCAGCAGCCTGGGACAGGGGGTAGGATATAATTCACCCCTCCACTTT. Protein product: CASSLGQGVGYNSPLHF.

This clonotype was seen more than once but under ten times. V gene TRBV6-5 combines with J gene TRBJ2-7; unclear D gene. Trimming took off 0 bases at V and 0 bases at J, with 9 bases between the two ends. CDR1 and CDR2 from the germline V gene are MNHEY and SVGAGI. This CDR3 comprises 15 residues. The CDR3 DNA reads as TGTGCCAGCAGTTACTCGATTCTCCGCTCCTACGAGCAGTACTTC. Translating gives CASSYSILRSYEQYF.

CDR3 in amino acids: CASSEAHGHANTEAFF. The CDR3 coding sequence is TGTGCCAGCAGTGAAGCCCACGGACACGCGAACACTGAAGCTTTCTTT. The chain is built from TRBV6-1 and TRBJ1-1; TRBD1 might be the D (5 bases). The CDR3 extends over 16 amino acids. The V gene's germline CDR1 is MNHNS and CDR2 SASEGT. V shed 0 bases and J shed 1 base, with 12 bases lying between them.

The rearrangement uses TRBV7-2 and TRBJ2-5, with 10 bases identical to TRBD2. TRBJ2-7 explains the end of the DNA better; the J call may be wrong. This CDR3 has 14 residues. Germline loops: CDR1 SGHTA, CDR2 FQGNSA. The CDR3 reads CASSPGLASDEQYF. The CDR3 DNA reads TGTGCCAGCAGCCCGGGACTAGCGAGCGACGAGCAGTACTTC.

V usage is TRBV28 and J usage is TRBJ2-4; 7 bases line up with TRBD1. The J call may not be correct, given that the DNA end is closer to TRBJ2-7. This CDR3 spans 14 amino acids. Germline V lookup: CDR1 MDHEN, CDR2 SYDVKM. The CDR3: CASRRDREKDEQYF. For the CDR3, the DNA is TGTGCCAGCAGACGCGACAGGGAAAAGGACGAGCAGTACTTC.

The rearrangement uses TRBV3-1 and TRBJ2-7; D is perhaps TRBD1 or TRBD2 (5 bases each). Trimming took off 5 bases at V and 5 bases at J, with 19 bases between the two ends. This CDR3 is 15 amino acids long. CDR1 LGHDT and CDR2 YNNKEL come from the germline V gene (reference sequence). For the CDR3, the DNA is TGTGCCAGCAGCTCGACCGGGACCGCCGCCGACGAGCAGTACTTC. As protein: CASSSTGTAADEQYF.

This clonotype came up once. The V gene is TRBV28, the J gene TRBJ1-1; no reliable D call. V gave up 1 base and J gave up 4 bases, with 10 bases separating them. Germline values: CDR1 MDHEN, CDR2 SYDVKM. This CDR3 region has 14 residues. The CDR3 DNA follows: TGTGCCAGCAGTTTATCCCGGGGATCCACTGAAGCTTTCTTT. Its translation is CASSLSRGSTEAFF.

The chain employs TRBV7-9 and TRBJ2-1; unclear D gene. The V end was cut by 4 bases, the J end by 4 bases, with 5 bases between. Per germline, CDR1 SEHNR and CDR2 FQNEAQ (reference sequence). CDR3 length: 12 residues. The CDR3 DNA sequence: TGTGCCAGCAGCTCGAAGTACAATGAGCAGTTCTTC. Its protein product is CASSSKYNEQFF.

The chain uses TRBV11-2 and TRBJ2-5; 12 nucleotides agree with TRBD2. Germline CDR1 is SGHAT and CDR2 is FQNNGV. The V and J ends lost 6 bases and 2 bases, in that order; junction bases with no gene match: 7. The CDR3 extends over 16 amino acids. The CDR3 loop reads CASSSGLAGIQETQYF. The CDR3 DNA reads as TGTGCCAGCAGTTCCGGACTAGCGGGGATTCAAGAGACCCAGTACTTC.

The genes are TRBV6-2 or TRBV6-3 and TRBJ2-1; no clear D gene. CDR3 length: 12 amino acids. Germline CDR1 is MNHEY and CDR2 is SVGEGT. V was pared by 7 bases and J by 1 base, with 5 bases between. CDR3 loop: CASTGSYNEQFF. CDR3 nucleotide sequence: TGTGCCAGCACCGGTTCCTACAATGAGCAGTTCTTC.

The chain joins TRBV5-1 to TRBJ1-6; 11 bases align to TRBD1. The CDR3 has 14 residues. Germline assignment: CDR1 SGHRS and CDR2 YFSETQ. The V segment lost 3 bases and the J segment 7 bases; nucleotides outside the gene matches: 0. In nucleotides, the CDR3 is TGCGCCAGCAGCTGGGACAGGGGGAATTCACCCCTCCACTTT. Its translation is CASSWDRGNSPLHF.

On this clonotype itself: A read error may explain this, as a much larger clone is one base away. V usage is TRBV3-1 and J usage is TRBJ2-5; tentatively, D is TRBD1 (6 bases). The J call may be incorrect, as the DNA end agrees better with TRBJ2-7. Germline-derived CDR1 and CDR2 are LGHDT and YNNKEL (reference sequence). The CDR3 totals 16 residues. As DNA, the CDR3 is TGTGCCGGCAGTCCCAACAGGGCCGGGTACCCCTACGAGCAGTACTTC. Protein product: CAGSPNRAGYPYEQYF.

This clonotype has just a few counts. V gene TRBV10-3 combines with J gene TRBJ2-7; D is unclear. The CDR3 runs to 15 residues. Trimming stripped 2 bases from V and 1 base from J, with 12 bases between. Germline V gene data show CDR1 as ENHRY and CDR2 as SYGVKD. The CDR3 here is CAISEVSSPSYEQYF. The CDR3 DNA reads as TGTGCCATCAGTGAGGTGTCATCTCCATCCTACGAGCAGTACTTC.

The chain carries TRBV4-2 and TRBJ2-3; TRBD2 might be the D (5 bases). V lost 7 bases and J 5 bases, leaving 13 bases between the germline ends. The germline V gene encodes CDR1 LGHNA and CDR2 YNFKEQ. This CDR3 comprises 13 residues. The CDR3 spells CASTRRAEDTQYF. The CDR3 coding sequence is TGTGCCAGCACCCGGAGAGCGGAAGATACGCAGTATTTT.